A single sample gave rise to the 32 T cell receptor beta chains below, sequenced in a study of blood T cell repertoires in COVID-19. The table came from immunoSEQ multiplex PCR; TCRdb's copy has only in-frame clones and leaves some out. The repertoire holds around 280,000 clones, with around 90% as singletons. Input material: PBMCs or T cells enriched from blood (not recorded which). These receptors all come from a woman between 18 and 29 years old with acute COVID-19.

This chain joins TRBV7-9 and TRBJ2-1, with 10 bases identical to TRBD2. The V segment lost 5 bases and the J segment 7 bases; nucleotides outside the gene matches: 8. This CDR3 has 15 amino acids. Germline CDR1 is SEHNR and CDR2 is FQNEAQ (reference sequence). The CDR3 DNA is TGTGCCAGCAGCGCGAGCGGGAGGGCCTCGAATGAGCAGTTCTTC. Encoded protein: CASSASGRASNEQFF. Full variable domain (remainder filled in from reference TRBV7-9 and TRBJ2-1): DTGVSQNPRHKITKRGQNVTFRCDPISEHNRLYWYRQTLGQGPEFLTYFQNEAQLEKSRLLSDRFSAERPKGSFSTLEIQRTEQGDSAMYLCASSASGRASNEQFFGPGTRLTVL.

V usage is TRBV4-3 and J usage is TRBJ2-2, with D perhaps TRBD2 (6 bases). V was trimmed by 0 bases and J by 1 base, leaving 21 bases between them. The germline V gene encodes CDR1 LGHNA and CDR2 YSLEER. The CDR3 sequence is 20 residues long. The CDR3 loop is CASSQDRGGSDSWNTGELFF. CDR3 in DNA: TGCGCCAGCAGCCAAGATCGTGGAGGGTCAGATTCTTGGAACACCGGGGAGCTGTTTTTT.

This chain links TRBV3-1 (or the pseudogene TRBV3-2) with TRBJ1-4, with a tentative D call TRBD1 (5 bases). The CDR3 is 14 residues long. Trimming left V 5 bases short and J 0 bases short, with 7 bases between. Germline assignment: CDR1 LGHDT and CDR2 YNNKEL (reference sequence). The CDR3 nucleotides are TGTGCCAGCAGCGAGACAGCAACTAATGAAAAACTGTTTTTT. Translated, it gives CASSETATNEKLFF.

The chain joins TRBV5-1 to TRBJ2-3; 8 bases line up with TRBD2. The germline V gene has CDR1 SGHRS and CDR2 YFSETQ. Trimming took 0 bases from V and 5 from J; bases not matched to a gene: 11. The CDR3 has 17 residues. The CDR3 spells CASSLAQTGGRKDTQYF. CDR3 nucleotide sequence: TGCGCCAGCAGCTTGGCCCAAACGGGAGGGCGGAAAGATACGCAGTATTTT.

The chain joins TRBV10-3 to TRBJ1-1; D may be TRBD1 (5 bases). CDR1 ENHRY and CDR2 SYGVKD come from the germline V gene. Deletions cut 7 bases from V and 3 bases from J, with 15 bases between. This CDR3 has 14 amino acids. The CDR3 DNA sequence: TGTGCCATCAAACGCGGGGGGGACGACACTGAAGCTTTCTTT. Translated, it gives CAIKRGGDDTEAFF.

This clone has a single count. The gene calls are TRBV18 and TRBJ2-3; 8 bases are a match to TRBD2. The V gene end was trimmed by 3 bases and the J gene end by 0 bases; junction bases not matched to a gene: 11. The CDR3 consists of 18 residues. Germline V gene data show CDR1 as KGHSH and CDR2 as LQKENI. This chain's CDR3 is CASSPLLAGGTSTDTQYF. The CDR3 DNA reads TGTGCCAGCTCACCCCTTCTAGCGGGCGGAACTAGCACAGATACGCAGTATTTT.

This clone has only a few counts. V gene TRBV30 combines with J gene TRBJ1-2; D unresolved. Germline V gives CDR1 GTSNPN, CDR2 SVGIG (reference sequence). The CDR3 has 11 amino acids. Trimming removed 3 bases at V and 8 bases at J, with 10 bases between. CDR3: CAWRVGGGYTF. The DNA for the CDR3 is TGTGCCTGGAGAGTTGGAGGAGGCTACACCTTC.

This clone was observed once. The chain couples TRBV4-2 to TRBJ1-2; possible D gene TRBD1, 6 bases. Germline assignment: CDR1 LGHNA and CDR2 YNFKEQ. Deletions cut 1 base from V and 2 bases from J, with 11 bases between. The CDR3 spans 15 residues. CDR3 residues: CASSQVGQGNYGYTF. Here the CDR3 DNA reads TGTGCCAGCAGCCAAGTCGGGCAGGGGAACTATGGCTACACCTTC.

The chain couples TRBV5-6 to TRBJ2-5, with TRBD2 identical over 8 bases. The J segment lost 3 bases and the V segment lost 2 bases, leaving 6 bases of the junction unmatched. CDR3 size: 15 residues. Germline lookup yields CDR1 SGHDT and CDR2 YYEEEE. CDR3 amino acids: CASSFLSAGEETQYF. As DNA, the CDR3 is TGTGCCAGCAGCTTTTTGTCAGCGGGAGAAGAGACCCAGTACTTC.

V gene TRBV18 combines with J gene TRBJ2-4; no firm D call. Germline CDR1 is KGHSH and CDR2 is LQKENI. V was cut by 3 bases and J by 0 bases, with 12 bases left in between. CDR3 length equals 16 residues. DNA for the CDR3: TGTGCCAGCTCACCGGAGCCACTAATAGCCAAAAACATTCAGTACTTC. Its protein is CASSPEPLIAKNIQYF.

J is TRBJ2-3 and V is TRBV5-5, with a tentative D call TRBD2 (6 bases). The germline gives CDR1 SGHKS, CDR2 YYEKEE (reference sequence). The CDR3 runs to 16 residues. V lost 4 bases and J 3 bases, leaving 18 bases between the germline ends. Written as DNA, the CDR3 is TGTGCCAGCAGCCATAGTCGCGGGACGGGGACAGATACGCAGTATTTT. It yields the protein CASSHSRGTGTDTQYF.

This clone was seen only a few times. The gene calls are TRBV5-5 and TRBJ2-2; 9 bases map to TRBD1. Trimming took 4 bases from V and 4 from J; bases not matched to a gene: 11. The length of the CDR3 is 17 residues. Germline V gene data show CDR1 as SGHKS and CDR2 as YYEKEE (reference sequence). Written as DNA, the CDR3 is TGTGCCAGCAGCCCCTCGGTCACAGGGGGCGTCACCGGGGAGCTGTTTTTT. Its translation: CASSPSVTGGVTGELFF.

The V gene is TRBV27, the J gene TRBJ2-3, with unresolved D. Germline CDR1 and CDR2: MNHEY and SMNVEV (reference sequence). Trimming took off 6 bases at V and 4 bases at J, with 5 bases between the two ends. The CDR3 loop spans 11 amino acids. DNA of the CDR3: TGTGCCAGCAGAGCTGCAGATACGCAGTATTTT. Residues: CASRAADTQYF.

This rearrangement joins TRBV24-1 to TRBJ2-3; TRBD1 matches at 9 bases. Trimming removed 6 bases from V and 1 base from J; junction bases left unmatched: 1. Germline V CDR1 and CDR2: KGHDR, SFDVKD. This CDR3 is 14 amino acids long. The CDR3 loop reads CATSWTGGTDTQYF. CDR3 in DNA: TGTGCCACCAGTTGGACAGGGGGCACAGATACGCAGTATTTT.

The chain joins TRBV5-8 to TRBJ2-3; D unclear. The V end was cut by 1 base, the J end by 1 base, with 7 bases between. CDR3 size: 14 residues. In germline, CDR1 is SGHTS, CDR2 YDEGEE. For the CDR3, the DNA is TGTGCCAGCAGCTTGAACGGAGGCACAGATACGCAGTATTTT. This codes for CASSLNGGTDTQYF.

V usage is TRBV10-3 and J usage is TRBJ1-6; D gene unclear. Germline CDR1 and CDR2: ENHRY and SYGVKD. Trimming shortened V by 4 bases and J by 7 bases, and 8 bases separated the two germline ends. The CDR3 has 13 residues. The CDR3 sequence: CAISVGSNSPLHF. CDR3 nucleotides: TGTGCCATCAGTGTGGGTAGCAATTCACCCCTCCACTTT.

The CDR3 nucleotides are TGTGCCAGTAGTAAGACCCGGGACAGGGGTTACTACGAGCAGTACTTC. Amino acids: CASSKTRDRGYYEQYF. The gene calls are TRBV19 and TRBJ2-7; 10 nucleotides line up with TRBD1. Germline-derived CDR1 and CDR2 are LNHDA and SQIVND (reference sequence). Trimming removed 4 bases from V and 3 bases from J; junction bases left unmatched: 9. This CDR3 contains 16 residues.

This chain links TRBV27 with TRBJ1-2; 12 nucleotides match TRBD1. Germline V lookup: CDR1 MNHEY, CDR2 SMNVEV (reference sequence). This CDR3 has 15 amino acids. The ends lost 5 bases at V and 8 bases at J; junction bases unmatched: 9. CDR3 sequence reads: CASSDPGQGASGYTF. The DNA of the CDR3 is TGTGCCAGCAGTGATCCGGGACAGGGGGCGAGCGGCTACACCTTC.

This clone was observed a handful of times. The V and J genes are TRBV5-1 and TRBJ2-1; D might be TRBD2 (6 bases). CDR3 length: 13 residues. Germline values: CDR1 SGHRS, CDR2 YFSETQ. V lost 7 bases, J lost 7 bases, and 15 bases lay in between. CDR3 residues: CASQLGGANEQFF. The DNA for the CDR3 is TGCGCCAGCCAACTAGGAGGGGCGAATGAGCAGTTCTTC.

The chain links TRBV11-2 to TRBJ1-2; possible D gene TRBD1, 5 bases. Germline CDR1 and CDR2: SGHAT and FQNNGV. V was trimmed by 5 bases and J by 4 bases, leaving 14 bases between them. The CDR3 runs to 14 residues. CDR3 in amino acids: CASSQLRAPYGYTF. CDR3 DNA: TGTGCCAGCAGCCAACTCAGGGCTCCCTATGGCTACACCTTC.

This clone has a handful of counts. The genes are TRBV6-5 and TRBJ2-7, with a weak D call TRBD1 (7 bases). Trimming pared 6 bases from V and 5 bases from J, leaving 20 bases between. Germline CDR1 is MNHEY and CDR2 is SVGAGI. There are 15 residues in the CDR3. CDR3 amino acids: CASRIQSGGSHEQYF. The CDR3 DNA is TGTGCCAGCAGGATTCAGTCAGGGGGGTCTCACGAGCAGTACTTC.

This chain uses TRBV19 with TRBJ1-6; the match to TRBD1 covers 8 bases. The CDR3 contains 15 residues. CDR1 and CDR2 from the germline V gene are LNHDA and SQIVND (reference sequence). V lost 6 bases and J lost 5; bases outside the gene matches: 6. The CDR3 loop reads CASSVGGQDNSPLHF. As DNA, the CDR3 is TGTGCCAGTAGCGTCGGGGGACAGGATAATTCACCCCTCCACTTT.

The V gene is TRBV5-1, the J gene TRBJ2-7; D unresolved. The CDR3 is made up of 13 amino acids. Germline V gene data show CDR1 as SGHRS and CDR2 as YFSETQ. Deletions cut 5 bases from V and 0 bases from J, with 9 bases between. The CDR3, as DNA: TGCGCCAGCAGGTACAGCAGCTCCTACGAGCAGTACTTC. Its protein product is CASRYSSSYEQYF.

CDR3 in amino acids: CASSLLPGAEAFF. The CDR3, as DNA: TGTGCCAGCAGTTTACTACCAGGGGCTGAAGCTTTCTTT. The chain has TRBV12-3 or TRBV12-4 and TRBJ1-1; D is perhaps TRBD1 (6 bases). There are 13 residues in the CDR3. V was shortened by 2 bases and J by 6 bases, with 10 bases between the two germline ends.

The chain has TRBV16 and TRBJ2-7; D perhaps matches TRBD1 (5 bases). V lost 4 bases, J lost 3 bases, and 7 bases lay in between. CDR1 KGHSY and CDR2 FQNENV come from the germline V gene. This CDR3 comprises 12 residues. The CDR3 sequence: CASSRQRYEQYF. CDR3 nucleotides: TGTGCCAGCAGCCGACAGCGCTACGAGCAGTACTTC.

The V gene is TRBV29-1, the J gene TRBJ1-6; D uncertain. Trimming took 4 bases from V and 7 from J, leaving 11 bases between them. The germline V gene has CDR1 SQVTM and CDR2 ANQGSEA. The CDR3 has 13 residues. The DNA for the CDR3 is TGCAGCGTTGTTGTCAGCGGCAATTCACCCCTCCACTTT. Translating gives CSVVVSGNSPLHF.

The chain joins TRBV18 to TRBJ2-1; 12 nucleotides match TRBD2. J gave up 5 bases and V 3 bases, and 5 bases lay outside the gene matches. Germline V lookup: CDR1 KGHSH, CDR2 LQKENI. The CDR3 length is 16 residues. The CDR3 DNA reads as TGTGCCAGCTCACCTAAGACTAGCGGGGGCCACAATGAGCAGTTCTTC. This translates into CASSPKTSGGHNEQFF.

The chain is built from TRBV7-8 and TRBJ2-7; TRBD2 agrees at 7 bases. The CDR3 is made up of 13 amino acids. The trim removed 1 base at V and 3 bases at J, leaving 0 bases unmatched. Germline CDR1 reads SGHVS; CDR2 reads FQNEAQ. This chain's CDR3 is CASSLGGGYEQYF. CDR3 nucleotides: TGTGCCAGCAGCTTAGGGGGGGGCTACGAGCAGTACTTC.

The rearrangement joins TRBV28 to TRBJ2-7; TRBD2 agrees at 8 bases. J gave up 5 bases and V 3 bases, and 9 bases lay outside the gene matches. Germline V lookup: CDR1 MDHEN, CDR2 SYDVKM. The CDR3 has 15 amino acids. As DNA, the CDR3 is TGTGCCAGCAGTTTCAATGCGGGAGGTGTCCACGAGCAGTACTTC. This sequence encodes CASSFNAGGVHEQYF.

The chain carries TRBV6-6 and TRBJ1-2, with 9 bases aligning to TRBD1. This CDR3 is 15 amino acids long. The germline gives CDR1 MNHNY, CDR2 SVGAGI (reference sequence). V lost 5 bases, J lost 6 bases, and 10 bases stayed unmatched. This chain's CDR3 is CASSGFRDRVDGYTF. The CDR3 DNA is TGTGCCAGCAGTGGTTTCCGGGACAGGGTGGATGGCTACACCTTC.

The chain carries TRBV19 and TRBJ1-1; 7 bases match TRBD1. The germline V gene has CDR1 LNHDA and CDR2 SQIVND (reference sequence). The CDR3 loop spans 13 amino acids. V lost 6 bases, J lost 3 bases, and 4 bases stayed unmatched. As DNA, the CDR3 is TGTGCCAGTAGCCACGACAGGGACACTGAAGCTTTCTTT. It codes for CASSHDRDTEAFF.

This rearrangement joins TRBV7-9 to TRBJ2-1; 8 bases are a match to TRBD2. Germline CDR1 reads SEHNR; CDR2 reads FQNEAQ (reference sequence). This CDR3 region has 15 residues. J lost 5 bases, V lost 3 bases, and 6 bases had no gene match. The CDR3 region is CASSFVAGKHNEQFF. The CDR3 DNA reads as TGTGCCAGCAGCTTCGTAGCGGGAAAACACAATGAGCAGTTCTTC.